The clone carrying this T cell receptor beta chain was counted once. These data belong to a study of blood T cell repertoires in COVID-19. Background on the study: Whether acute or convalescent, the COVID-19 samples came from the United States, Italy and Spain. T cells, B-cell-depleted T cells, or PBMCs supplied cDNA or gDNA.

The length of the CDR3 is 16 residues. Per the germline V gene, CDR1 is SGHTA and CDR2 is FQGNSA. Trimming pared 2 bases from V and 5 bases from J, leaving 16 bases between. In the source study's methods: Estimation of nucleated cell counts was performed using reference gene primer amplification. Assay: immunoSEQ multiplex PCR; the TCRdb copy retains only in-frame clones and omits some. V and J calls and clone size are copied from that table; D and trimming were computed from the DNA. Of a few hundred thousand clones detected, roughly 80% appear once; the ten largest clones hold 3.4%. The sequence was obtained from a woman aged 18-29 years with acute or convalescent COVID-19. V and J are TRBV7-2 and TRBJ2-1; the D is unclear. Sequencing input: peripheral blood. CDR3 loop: CASSLSREVVDNEQFF. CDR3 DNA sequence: TGTGCCAGCAGCTTATCTCGAGAAGTAGTGGACAATGAGCAGTTCTTC.